The 8 T cell receptor beta chains below were found in one sample sequenced in a study of T-cell reconstitution after alpha-beta-depleted transplantation in children. Preparation of the TCRbeta library involved a method that used unique molecular identifiers. One entry per CDR3 protein results from TCRdb running MiXCR on the PCR reads. The sample shows 500,000 to 650,000 distinct CDR3 sequences, over 10% of them seen only once. This specimen was PBMCs, mostly from graft donor cells, taken 180 days after TCRalphabeta/CD19-depleted stem cell transplant. These receptors all stem from a female patient aged 2-9 years who had a stem cell transplant for aplastic anemia, so the T cells may come from the graft donor.

This clonotype was observed a handful of times. The V gene is TRBV12-3 or TRBV12-4, the J gene TRBJ1-1, with TRBD1 as a possible D gene (5 bases). The CDR3 is made up of 15 amino acids. Trimming took 3 bases from V and 5 from J, leaving 16 bases between them. The CDR3 DNA sequence: TGTGCCAGCAGTTTCGAAGGACCCAGGGTAACTGAAGCTTTCTTT. Encoded protein: CASSFEGPRVTEAFF.

V gene TRBV20-1 combines with J gene TRBJ2-3; possibly TRBD1 or TRBD2 for D (6 bases each). Trimming removed 0 bases from V and 0 bases from J, with 13 bases in between. CDR1 is DFQATT, CDR2 SNEGSKA, per germline (reference sequence). CDR3 length: 16 residues. The CDR3 coding sequence is TGCAGTGCTAGAGATCGGGGCGGGACAAGCACAGATACGCAGTATTTT. Protein: CSARDRGGTSTDTQYF.

The chain employs TRBV19 and TRBJ1-6; 9 bases match TRBD1. The trim removed 8 bases at V and 5 bases at J, leaving 4 bases unmatched. Germline V gene data show CDR1 as LNHDA and CDR2 as SQIVND (reference sequence). The CDR3 is 14 amino acids. The CDR3, as DNA: TGTGCCAGTCGGACAGGGGACAATAATTCACCCCTCCACTTT. Translating it yields CASRTGDNNSPLHF.

This clonotype was recorded a few times. The J gene is TRBJ2-7, the V gene TRBV20-1, with 8 bases aligning to TRBD1. The junction had 3 bases not matched to a gene; V was cut back by 0 bases and J by 2 bases. Germline V gives CDR1 DFQATT, CDR2 SNEGSKA (reference sequence). This CDR3 is 14 amino acids long. CDR3: CSAREDRVTYEQYF. Here the CDR3 DNA reads TGCAGTGCTAGAGAGGACAGGGTAACCTACGAGCAGTACTTC.

This clonotype was seen a few times. This rearrangement joins TRBV12-3 or TRBV12-4 to TRBJ1-2; D gene ambiguous. The CDR3 spans 13 residues. Trimming took 3 bases from V and 7 from J, leaving 12 bases between them. For the CDR3, the DNA is TGTGCCAGCAGTTTTAAGGTCTCGGGTGGCTACACCTTC. Encoded protein: CASSFKVSGGYTF.

This clonotype was picked up a small number of times. The J gene is TRBJ2-1, the V gene TRBV6-2 or TRBV6-3; TRBD2 aligns across 11 bases. This CDR3 has 19 residues. The germline V gene encodes CDR1 MNHEY and CDR2 SVGEGT. Trimming cost V 0 bases and J 0 bases; bases outside gene matches: 7. CDR3 nucleotides: TGTGCCAGCAGTTACTCCGTAGCGGGAGGGGACCTCTCCTACAATGAGCAGTTCTTC. The encoded protein is CASSYSVAGGDLSYNEQFF.

This clonotype has a handful of counts. The chain employs TRBV28 and TRBJ1-1; possibly TRBD1 for D (6 bases). V shed 3 bases and J shed 3 bases, with 14 bases lying between them. The CDR3 spans 15 residues. CDR1 is MDHEN and CDR2 is SYDVKM in the germline V gene. Written as DNA, the CDR3 is TGTGCCAGCAGTTTCTTGGGGGCGCGGGACACTGAAGCTTTCTTT. The encoded protein is CASSFLGARDTEAFF.

This clonotype was observed a few times. The J gene is TRBJ2-4, the V gene TRBV10-3; D remains unclear. The germline CDR1 and CDR2 sequences are ENHRY and SYGVKD. Trimming pared 0 bases from V and 0 bases from J, leaving 9 bases between. CDR3 length: 16 residues. The DNA for the CDR3 is TGTGCCATCAGTGAGTCTTCGAGTTTAGCCAAAAACATTCAGTACTTC. Translating gives CAISESSSLAKNIQYF.